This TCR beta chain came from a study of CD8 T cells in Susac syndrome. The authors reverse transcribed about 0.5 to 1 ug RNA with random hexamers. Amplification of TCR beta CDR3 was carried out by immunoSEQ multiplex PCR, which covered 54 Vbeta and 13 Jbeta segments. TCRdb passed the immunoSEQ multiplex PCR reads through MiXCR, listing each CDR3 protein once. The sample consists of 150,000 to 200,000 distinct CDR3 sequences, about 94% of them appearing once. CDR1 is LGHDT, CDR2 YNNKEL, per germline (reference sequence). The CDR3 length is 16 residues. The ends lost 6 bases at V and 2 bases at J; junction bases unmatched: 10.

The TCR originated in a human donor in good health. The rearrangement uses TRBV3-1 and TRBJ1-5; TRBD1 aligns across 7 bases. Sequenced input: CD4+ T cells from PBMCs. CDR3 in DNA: TGTGCCAGCAGGCTATCGACAGGGATGGGCAATCAGCCCCAGCATTTT. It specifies CASRLSTGMGNQPQHF.